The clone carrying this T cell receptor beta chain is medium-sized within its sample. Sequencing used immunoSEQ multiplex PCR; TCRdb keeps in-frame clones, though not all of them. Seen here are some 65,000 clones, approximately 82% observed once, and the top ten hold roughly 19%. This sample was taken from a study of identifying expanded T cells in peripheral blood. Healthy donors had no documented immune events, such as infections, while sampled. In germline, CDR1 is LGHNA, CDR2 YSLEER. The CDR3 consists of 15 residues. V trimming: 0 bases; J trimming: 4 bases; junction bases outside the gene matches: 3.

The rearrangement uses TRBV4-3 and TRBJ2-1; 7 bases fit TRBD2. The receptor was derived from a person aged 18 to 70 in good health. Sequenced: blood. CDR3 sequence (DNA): TGCGCCAGCAGCCAAGATGGGGGGGAATACAATGAGCAGTTCTTC. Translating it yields CASSQDGGEYNEQFF.